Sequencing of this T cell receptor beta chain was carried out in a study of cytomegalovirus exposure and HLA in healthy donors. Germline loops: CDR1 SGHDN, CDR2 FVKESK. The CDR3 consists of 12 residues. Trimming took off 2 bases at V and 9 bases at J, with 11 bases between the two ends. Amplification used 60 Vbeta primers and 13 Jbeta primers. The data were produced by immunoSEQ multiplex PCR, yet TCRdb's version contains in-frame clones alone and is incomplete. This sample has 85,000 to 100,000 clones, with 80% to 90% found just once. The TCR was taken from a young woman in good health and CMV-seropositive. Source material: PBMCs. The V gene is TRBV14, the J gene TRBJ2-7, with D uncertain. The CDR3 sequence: CASSQFRHLQYF. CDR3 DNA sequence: TGTGCCAGCAGCCAATTCCGACACCTGCAGTACTTC.